This entry concerns a single TCR beta chain. The J segment lost 6 bases and the V segment lost 0 bases, leaving 1 base of the junction unmatched. CDR1 SGHRS and CDR2 YFSETQ come from the germline V gene. The CDR3 length is 15 residues. The data belong to a study of blood T cell repertoires in COVID-19. Per the original methods: Nucleated cell counts were estimated from reference gene primer amplification. The assay was immunoSEQ multiplex PCR, and TCRdb's table has in-frame clones only and misses some. Clone size and the V and J calls come from that table; the DNA yielded D and trimming. The table includes some 300,000 clones, around 87% detected once.

The chain joins TRBV5-1 to TRBJ2-1; TRBD2 matches at 12 bases. Sequenced material: peripheral blood. The source of this sequence is a man between 65 and 85 years old with acute or convalescent COVID-19. CDR3 protein: CASSLASGRANEQFF. CDR3 coding DNA: TGCGCCAGCAGCTTGGCTAGCGGGAGGGCCAATGAGCAGTTCTTC.